The 2 T cell receptor beta chains listed next were all sequenced from one sample in a study of T-cell memory formation after mild COVID-19. Via MiXCR, TCRdb re-called the 5' RACE reads, giving one row per CDR3 protein. This sample carries hundreds of thousands of distinct CDR3 sequences, around 21% of them seen once, and the ten largest clones take around an eighth. Sequencing was performed on PBMCs or a T cell subset sorted from them (not recorded which). The receptors come from an adult woman who had mild COVID-19 (a few samples of this study predate the infection). Cell type and time point are not known.

This clonotype was counted many times. The chain recombines TRBV12-3 or TRBV12-4 with TRBJ2-1, with TRBD2 identical over 8 bases. With V trimmed by 0 bases and J by 0 bases, 4 bases remained unmatched. This CDR3 has 17 amino acids. CDR3 loop: CASSLALSGTSYNEQFF. In DNA, the CDR3 is TGTGCCAGCAGTTTAGCGCTTAGCGGGACCTCCTACAATGAGCAGTTCTTC.

This clonotype was found a few times. The chain carries TRBV6-6 and TRBJ2-6; D uncertain. Germline loops: CDR1 MNHNY, CDR2 SVGAGI (reference sequence). The CDR3 spans 15 residues. V was trimmed by 2 bases and J by 0 bases, leaving 5 bases between them. CDR3 residues: CASSYPASGANVLTF. The CDR3 DNA reads TGTGCCAGCAGTTACCCCGCCTCTGGGGCCAACGTCCTGACTTTC.